Listed below are T cell receptor beta chains from one sample, sequenced in a study of low-dose radiotherapy and immunotherapy resistance in tumors. TCRdb reanalysed the reads using MiXCR and keeps one entry per CDR3 protein. The sample has 80,000 to 95,000 distinct CDR3 sequences, 9.4% seen once. Sample: PBMCs, taken before treatment. The receptor source for this set is a male donor with prostate cancer. The CDR3 runs from the conserved cysteine through the conserved F or W. A D gene is named only where the DNA matches it firmly. For some rows the clone size is stated as once, few or many, or as a class when expanded; others skip it.

D gene	V gene	clone size	J gene	CDR3 protein	CDR3 DNA
NA	TRBV2	many	TRBJ2-1	CASSDGGRTANEQFF	TGTGCCAGCAGTGACGGGGGACGTACTGCGAATGAGCAGTTCTTC
NA	TRBV7-3	many	TRBJ2-2	CASSTRAGMNTGELFF	TGTGCCAGCAGCACACGGGCAGGAATGAACACCGGGGAGCTGTTTTTT
NA	TRBV27	many	TRBJ1-1	CASSLEERGTEAFF	TGTGCCAGCAGTTTAGAGGAGCGGGGCACTGAAGCTTTCTTT
NA	TRBV9	many	TRBJ2-2	CASSVGGNTGELFF	TGTGCCAGCAGCGTAGGGGGGAACACCGGGGAGCTGTTTTTT
TRBD1	TRBV27	few	TRBJ2-2	CASSLFSGTGNTGELFF	TGTGCCAGCAGTTTATTTTCCGGGACAGGGAACACCGGGGAGCTGTTTTTT
TRBD2	TRBV13	many	TRBJ2-7	CASSGLGLVAYEQYF	TGTGCCAGCAGCGGCCTCGGACTAGTTGCCTACGAGCAGTACTTC
NA	TRBV28	many	TRBJ2-1	CASRTQDYNEQFF	TGTGCCAGCAGGACACAGGACTACAATGAGCAGTTCTTC
NA	TRBV4-3	many	TRBJ2-2	CASSLGRGSGNTGELFF	TGCGCCAGCAGCCTGGGACGGGGTAGCGGGAACACCGGGGAGCTGTTTTTT
NA	TRBV5-4	many	TRBJ1-3	CASSPRTEVGNTIYF	TGTGCCAGCAGCCCCCGAACAGAAGTTGGAAACACCATATATTTT
NA	TRBV12-3/TRBV12-4	many	TRBJ2-2	CASSASLKGELFF	TGTGCCAGCAGCGCCAGTCTAAAGGGGGAGCTGTTTTTT
NA	TRBV12-3/TRBV12-4	many	TRBJ1-3	CASSFASNSGNTIYF	TGTGCCAGCAGTTTCGCTTCTAACTCTGGAAACACCATATATTTT
NA	TRBV18	many	TRBJ2-1	CASSDNSGEQFF	TGTGCCAGCTCGGACAATAGTGGTGAGCAGTTCTTC
TRBD1	TRBV27	few	TRBJ2-2	CASSLSEGAATGELFF	TGTGCCAGCAGTTTAAGTGAGGGGGCGGCCACCGGGGAGCTGTTTTTT
TRBD1	TRBV27	many	TRBJ2-2	CASSGQGPGELFF	TGTGCCAGCAGCGGACAGGGACCCGGGGAGCTGTTTTTT
TRBD2	TRBV7-2	many	TRBJ2-1	CASSPVAGVYNEQFF	TGTGCCAGCAGCCCCGTAGCGGGAGTCTACAATGAGCAGTTCTTC
TRBD2	TRBV20-1	many	TRBJ2-1	CSARGLAGVGNEQFF	TGCAGTGCTAGAGGACTAGCGGGAGTAGGCAATGAGCAGTTCTTC
NA	TRBV7-8	many	TRBJ2-5	CASSLMPGWQETQYF	TGTGCCAGCAGCTTAATGCCAGGATGGCAAGAGACCCAGTACTTC
NA	TRBV25-1	many	TRBJ2-1	CASIEDANYEQFF	TGTGCCAGCATTGAAGATGCGAATTACGAGCAGTTCTTC
NA	TRBV5-4	NA	TRBJ2-1	CASSLGGNSYNEQFF	TGTGCCAGCAGCTTGGGGGGGAACTCCTACAATGAGCAGTTCTTC
TRBD2	TRBV9	few	TRBJ2-1	CASSVDPGLANNEQFF	TGTGCCAGCAGCGTAGACCCGGGACTAGCGAACAATGAGCAGTTCTTC
TRBD2	TRBV27	NA	TRBJ2-1	CASSLAGTSDNEQFF	TGTGCCAGCAGTTTAGCTGGGACTAGCGACAATGAGCAGTTCTTC
NA	TRBV6-2/TRBV6-3	many	TRBJ1-2	CASSEDRFYGYTF	TGTGCCAGCAGCGAGGACAGATTCTATGGCTACACCTTC
TRBD2	TRBV10-3	many	TRBJ2-5	CAISESPGRGGETQYF	TGTGCCATCAGTGAGTCACCGGGACGCGGGGGAGAGACCCAGTACTTC
NA	TRBV7-2	many	TRBJ1-2	CASSADTVGGYTF	TGTGCCAGCAGCGCCGACACCGTTGGAGGCTACACCTTC
TRBD2	TRBV7-9	many	TRBJ2-1	CASGGSGLYNEQFF	TGTGCCAGTGGCGGGAGCGGACTATACAATGAGCAGTTCTTC
TRBD1	TRBV20-1	many	TRBJ2-3	CSAIEQGFTDTQYF	TGCAGTGCTATCGAACAGGGGTTCACAGATACGCAGTATTTT
NA	TRBV29-1	many	TRBJ2-2	CSVGRLTGSDTGELFF	TGCAGCGTTGGTCGACTGACGGGCTCGGACACCGGGGAGCTGTTTTTT
NA	TRBV2	few	TRBJ2-3	CASSWDSLTGTDTQYF	TGTGCCAGCAGTTGGGACTCCCTAACGGGGACAGATACGCAGTATTTT
TRBD1	TRBV7-8	many	TRBJ2-7	CASSSRQGEYEQYF	TGTGCCAGCAGCTCAAGACAGGGAGAATACGAGCAGTACTTC
TRBD1	TRBV29-1	many	TRBJ1-1	CSVDPDRGGTEAFF	TGCAGCGTTGACCCGGACAGGGGCGGCACTGAAGCTTTCTTT
TRBD2	TRBV18	many	TRBJ2-1	CASSPGTSGTQMNEQFF	TGTGCCAGCTCGCCGGGGACTAGCGGGACTCAGATGAATGAGCAGTTCTTC
TRBD2	TRBV10-3	many	TRBJ2-3	CAISELAGGRADTQYF	TGTGCCATCAGTGAGTTAGCGGGAGGGCGCGCAGATACGCAGTATTTT
TRBD2	TRBV28	NA	TRBJ2-7	CASTPSGSINEQYF	TGTGCCAGCACCCCTAGCGGGAGTATCAACGAGCAGTACTTC
NA	TRBV2	few	TRBJ2-3	CASSRGQTDTQYF	TGTGCCAGCAGTCGCGGACAGACAGATACGCAGTATTTT
NA	TRBV6-6	many	TRBJ1-2	CASSQDGNYGYTF	TGTGCCAGCAGCCAGGACGGGAACTATGGCTACACCTTC
NA	TRBV12-3/TRBV12-4	many	TRBJ2-3	CASSFYTDTQYF	TGTGCCAGCAGTTTTTACACAGATACGCAGTATTTT
NA	TRBV10-3	many	TRBJ2-4	CAISGDREGHIQYF	TGTGCCATCAGTGGTGACAGGGAGGGCCACATTCAGTACTTC
NA	TRBV5-1	many	TRBJ2-5	CASSLDTARQETQYF	TGCGCCAGCAGCTTGGATACGGCACGCCAAGAGACCCAGTACTTC